This T cell receptor beta chain is drawn from a study of T cells in Graves' hyperthyroidism and ophthalmopathy. Study-wide findings and caveats: Also found in blood were most expanded thyroid clonotypes above 0.001.

Patients affected by ophthalmopathy presented a Clinical Activity Score of at least 3, a NOSPECS grade of at least 4, and disease duration below 3 months. The TCR beta CDR3 regions underwent amplification using RNA transcripts as the source. A first-round RT-PCR of the TCR CDR3 used the HTBI primer set. TCRdb analysed the multiplex PCR reads with MiXCR anew, one entry per CDR3 protein. The table shows more than 500,000 distinct CDR3 sequences, with 15% to 20% occurring only once. This clonotype was found many times. What it recognizes is unknown. CDR3 size: 15 residues. Germline V gives CDR1 DFQATT, CDR2 SNEGSKA (reference sequence). Trimming took 0 bases from V and 2 from J, leaving 11 bases between them.

The rearrangement joins TRBV20-1 to TRBJ1-5; unclear D gene. This TCR was sampled from a woman aged 25 to 39 with Graves' ophthalmopathy. The material sequenced was blood. The CDR3 region has the DNA TGCAGTGCTAGAGATCTCGGTTTGGGCAATCAGCCCCAGCATTTT. Amino acids: CSARDLGLGNQPQHF.